The 17 T cell receptor beta chains reported below all come from one sample, sequenced in a study of OX40 agonist ivuxolimab in advanced cancers. The assay was immunoSEQ multiplex PCR, and TCRdb's table has in-frame clones only and misses some. Counted here are some 74,000 clones, around 93% occurring once; the ten biggest clones make up 1% to 1.2%. The sample consisted of CD4+ or CD8+ T cells sorted from blood, taken in a trial of the OX40 agonist ivuxolimab. The receptors shown here come from an adult with an advanced solid tumor such as melanoma, head and neck, liver or kidney cancer.

The chain has TRBV18 and TRBJ2-2; D call uncertain. V lost 2 bases and J lost 6, with 10 bases in between. The V gene's germline CDR1 is KGHSH and CDR2 LQKENI. CDR3 length: 14 residues. The CDR3 sequence: CASSPSYVSGELFF. The CDR3 nucleotides read TGTGCCAGCTCACCAAGTTACGTTTCCGGGGAGCTGTTTTTT.

The chain has TRBV7-9 and TRBJ2-7; 8 nucleotides match TRBD1. The CDR3 consists of 14 residues. Germline V gene lookup returns CDR1 SEHNR and CDR2 FQNEAQ (reference sequence). Unmatched junction bases numbered 3, after V lost 5 bases and J lost 0 bases. For the CDR3, the DNA is TGTGCCAGCAGCCCGGGACAGGTCTCCTACGAGCAGTACTTC. The encoded protein is CASSPGQVSYEQYF.

This rearrangement joins TRBV27 to TRBJ2-3; 8 bases line up with TRBD2. V was pared by 2 bases and J by 6 bases, with 10 bases of the junction left unmatched. CDR3 length: 16 amino acids. The germline gives CDR1 MNHEY, CDR2 SMNVEV (reference sequence). This CDR3 is CASSLRPGGLADTQYF. CDR3 coding DNA: TGTGCCAGCAGTTTACGACCGGGGGGGTTGGCGGATACGCAGTATTTT.

This chain uses TRBV15 with TRBJ1-2, with D perhaps matching TRBD1 (5 bases). Germline CDR1 and CDR2: LNHNV and YYDKDF (reference sequence). This CDR3 is 14 amino acids long. Trimming took 1 base from V and 7 from J, leaving 13 bases between them. The CDR3, as DNA: TGTGCCACCAGCAGAGGAGGAGGGGTGGGTGGCTACACCTTC. It is translated as CATSRGGGVGGYTF.

Comments on this clone: Mismatch with germline at one junction end may stem from a read error. The chain uses TRBV20-1 and TRBJ2-1; 8 positions agree with TRBD2. This CDR3 has 11 residues. CDR1 is DFQATT, CDR2 SNEGSKA, per germline (reference sequence). CDR3 protein: CSAQDGTRVLF. DNA of the CDR3: TGCAGTGCCCAGGACGGGACTAGGGTCCTCTTC.

This clone was recorded once. This chain joins TRBV5-1 and TRBJ1-1, with D perhaps TRBD1 (5 bases). Trimming pared 0 bases from V and 7 bases from J, leaving 13 bases between. Germline V gene data show CDR1 as SGHRS and CDR2 as YFSETQ. The CDR3 is made up of 14 amino acids. The CDR3 reads CASSLAGTDLEAFF. CDR3 sequence (DNA): TGCGCCAGCAGCTTGGCCGGGACGGACCTTGAAGCTTTCTTT.

This clone is a singleton in its sample. The chain recombines TRBV6-5 with TRBJ1-1; 7 nucleotides agree with TRBD1. The germline gives CDR1 MNHEY, CDR2 SVGAGI. Trimming removed 2 bases from V and 11 bases from J; junction bases left unmatched: 8. This CDR3 spans 13 amino acids. CDR3 nucleotide sequence: TGTGCCAGCAGTTACGGTCCGGGGACAGTCGCTTTCTTT. It encodes CASSYGPGTVAFF.

V usage is TRBV6-1 and J usage is TRBJ1-5; 8 bases map to TRBD1. The CDR3 runs to 15 residues. The V and J ends lost 0 bases and 6 bases, in that order; junction bases with no gene match: 4. Per germline, CDR1 MNHNS and CDR2 SASEGT. CDR3 amino acids: CASSEATGVSQPQHF. The CDR3 nucleotides are TGTGCCAGCAGTGAAGCGACAGGGGTGAGTCAGCCCCAGCATTTT.

The chain joins TRBV2 to TRBJ2-5; D is ambiguous. CDR1 is SNHLY, CDR2 FYNNEI, per germline. Trimming took 4 bases from V and 5 from J, leaving 5 bases between them. The CDR3 has 11 residues. CDR3 region: CASSVEETQYF. The CDR3 bases are TGTGCCAGCAGTGTCGAGGAGACCCAGTACTTC.

The chain links TRBV19 to TRBJ2-5; 7 nucleotides agree with TRBD1. Losses at the gene ends were 3 bases for V and 2 bases for J; bases not matched to a gene: 6. Germline CDR1 and CDR2: LNHDA and SQIVND (reference sequence). This CDR3 region has 15 residues. Here the CDR3 reads CASSISGGQQETQYF. CDR3 DNA: TGTGCCAGTAGTATCTCAGGGGGACAGCAAGAGACCCAGTACTTC.

The rearrangement joins TRBV29-1 to TRBJ1-4, with D perhaps matching TRBD1 (6 bases). The CDR3 loop spans 15 amino acids. The germline V gene has CDR1 SQVTM and CDR2 ANQGSEA. The germline V and J ends were trimmed by 5 bases and 4 bases, with 17 bases remaining between them. DNA for the CDR3: TGCAGCGTTTCGGTGGCGGGACACTTTAATGAAAAACTGTTTTTT. Its protein product is CSVSVAGHFNEKLFF.

The V and J genes are TRBV11-3 and TRBJ2-7, with 7 nucleotides matching TRBD1. Germline CDR1 SGHNT, CDR2 YENEEA. The V segment lost 4 bases and the J segment 3 bases; nucleotides outside the gene matches: 6. CDR3 length equals 14 residues. The CDR3 loop reads CASSSGTENYEQYF. CDR3 DNA sequence: TGTGCCAGCAGCTCCGGGACAGAGAACTACGAGCAGTACTTC.

The chain employs TRBV19 and TRBJ2-2, with TRBD1 matching over 7 bases. The germline gives CDR1 LNHDA, CDR2 SQIVND (reference sequence). V was clipped by 5 bases and J by 1 base; unmatched bases: 4. CDR3 length: 15 residues. In DNA, the CDR3 is TGTGCCAGTAGTGTCCGACAGGGGAACACCGGGGAGCTGTTTTTT. Protein product: CASSVRQGNTGELFF.

This rearrangement joins TRBV6-1 to TRBJ2-7; 10 nucleotides line up with TRBD1. Germline V gene data show CDR1 as MNHNS and CDR2 as SASEGT. This CDR3 comprises 15 residues. V dropped 6 bases and J dropped 1; count of bases not matched to a gene: 6. In DNA, the CDR3 is TGTGCCAGCAGGGACAGGGGGAAAGCGTCCTACGAGCAGTACTTC. It encodes CASRDRGKASYEQYF.

The chain uses TRBV2 and TRBJ2-1, with TRBD2 identical over 10 bases. The CDR3 has 16 amino acids. The trim removed 6 bases at V and 8 bases at J, leaving 13 bases unmatched. Per the germline V gene, CDR1 is SNHLY and CDR2 is FYNNEI. The CDR3 region has the DNA TGTGCCAGCAGCAGCCAGGGGCTAGCGGGAGTTGATGAGCAGTTCTTC. Its protein product is CASSSQGLAGVDEQFF.

In its sample, this clone was seen once. The J gene is TRBJ1-2, the V gene TRBV5-1; D ambiguous. CDR1 is SGHRS and CDR2 is YFSETQ in the germline V gene. The CDR3 spans 23 residues. V lost 3 bases, J lost 4 bases, and 40 bases lay in between. The CDR3 sequence is CASSWVTNQRFSHQTLKAYGYTF. The CDR3 DNA reads as TGCGCCAGCAGCTGGGTAACCAACCAAAGATTTTCCCACCAGACCCTCAAGGCCTATGGCTACACCTTC.

This chain connects TRBV18 to TRBJ2-3; TRBD2 matches 12 bases. The V gene end was trimmed by 3 bases and the J gene end by 0 bases; junction bases not matched to a gene: 1. Germline CDR1 is KGHSH and CDR2 is LQKENI. This CDR3 is built from 16 residues. CDR3 region: CASSPLAGGSTDTQYF. CDR3 coding DNA: TGTGCCAGCTCACCTCTAGCGGGAGGGAGCACAGATACGCAGTATTTT. Full variable domain (rest looked up from reference TRBV18 and TRBJ2-3): NAGVMQNPRHLVRRRGQEARLRCSPMKGHSHVYWYRQLPEEGLKFMVYLQKENIIDESGMPKERFSAEFPKEGPSILRIQQVVRGDSAAYFCASSPLAGGSTDTQYFGPGTRLTVL.